This TCR beta chain stems from a study of T cell repertoires in aging, cancer and after chemotherapy. Rearranged V-D-J TRB sequences were amplified with a mixed TRB-A/B primer pool. MiXCR, applied by TCRdb to the multiplex PCR reads, yields one record per CDR3 protein. This table holds about 1,600 distinct CDR3 sequences, 21% found once. The CDR3 consists of 14 residues. V dropped 3 bases and J dropped 4; count of bases not matched to a gene: 5. Germline V CDR1 and CDR2: SSHAT, FNYEAQ (reference sequence). A few counts support this clonotype. The template was genomic DNA from peripheral blood, not RNA.

Sample: blood. The chain recombines TRBV7-7 with TRBJ2-5; TRBD1 aligns across 7 bases. The receptor's source is a human donor with a solid tumor. CDR3 sequence (DNA): TGTGCCAGCAGCTTGGACAGGCACGGAGAGACCCAGTACTTC. Amino acid sequence: CASSLDRHGETQYF.